The text below deals with one T cell receptor beta chain. CDR3 size: 17 residues. Germline-derived CDR1 and CDR2 are LGHDT and YNNKEL (reference sequence). V shed 4 bases and J 2 bases; nucleotides not matched to a gene: 7. Treatment here: about 20 received Ad26.COV2.S at low or high dose, single or two shots; several received placebo; per-sample allocation not given. Material that was analyzed had been drawn on day 63 after the first vaccine or placebo injection. SARS-CoV-2 spike from the Wuhan strain was encoded by the vaccine, an Ad26 vector. The data were taken from a study of Ad26.COV2.S vaccination and SARS-CoV-2 variants. Sequencing used immunoSEQ multiplex PCR; TCRdb keeps in-frame clones, though not all of them. The sample records about 350,000 clones, 75% to 90% being singletons.

This TCR derives from a person between 18 and 65 years old who received the Ad26.COV2.S COVID-19 vaccine or a placebo. Sequenced here: peripheral blood, sampled in a trial of Ad26.COV2.S vaccine versus placebo. J is TRBJ2-1 and V is TRBV3-1 (or the pseudogene TRBV3-2), with TRBD2 matching 11 bases. The CDR3 region has the DNA TGTGCCAGCAGCCCTAAGGGACTAGCGGAACCCTACAATGAGCAGTTCTTC. Residues: CASSPKGLAEPYNEQFF.